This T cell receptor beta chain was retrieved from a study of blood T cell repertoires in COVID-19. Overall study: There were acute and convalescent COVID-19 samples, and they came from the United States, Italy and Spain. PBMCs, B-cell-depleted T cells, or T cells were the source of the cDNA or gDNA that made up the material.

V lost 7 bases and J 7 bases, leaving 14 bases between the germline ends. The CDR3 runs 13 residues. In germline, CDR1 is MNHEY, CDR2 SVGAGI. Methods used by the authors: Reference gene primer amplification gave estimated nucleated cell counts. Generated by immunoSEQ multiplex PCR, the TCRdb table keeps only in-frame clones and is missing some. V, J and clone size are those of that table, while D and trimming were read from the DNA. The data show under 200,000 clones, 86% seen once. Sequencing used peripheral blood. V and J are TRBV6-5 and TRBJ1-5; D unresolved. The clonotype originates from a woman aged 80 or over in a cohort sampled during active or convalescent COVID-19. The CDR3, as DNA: TGTGCCAGCACCGATTTGGTACTCCAGCCCCAGCATTTT. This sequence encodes CASTDLVLQPQHF.